Below, 5 T cell receptor beta chains from the same sample are listed, as sequenced in a study of blood T cell repertoires in COVID-19. Sequencing was performed with immunoSEQ multiplex PCR; in TCRdb, only in-frame clones are kept and a portion is missing. The table has about 340,000 clones, approximately 91% seen once. Sequencing used peripheral blood. The source of these receptors is a woman in her 70s with COVID-19, enrolled during active disease.

The CDR3 loop is CASSTGGKNTEAFF. CDR3 DNA: TGTGCCAGTAGTACAGGGGGCAAGAATACTGAAGCTTTCTTT. This rearrangement joins TRBV19 to TRBJ1-1; 8 bases are shared with TRBD1. Germline CDR1 and CDR2: LNHDA and SQIVND (reference sequence). The CDR3 sequence is 14 residues long. The J segment lost 5 bases and the V segment lost 4 bases, leaving 6 bases of the junction unmatched.

This chain uses TRBV5-6 with TRBJ2-6, with 12 bases identical to TRBD2. CDR1 and CDR2 (germline): SGHDT, YYEEEE. V was pared by 5 bases and J by 4 bases, with 7 bases of the junction left unmatched. This CDR3 has 17 amino acids. CDR3 region: CASRPLAGGPGANVLTF. The CDR3 DNA reads TGTGCCAGCAGACCGCTAGCGGGGGGGCCCGGGGCCAACGTCCTGACTTTC.

This rearrangement joins TRBV11-2 to TRBJ2-2; 7 bases are shared with TRBD1. This CDR3 comprises 14 residues. V lost 3 bases to trimming and J lost 4 bases; unmatched junction nucleotides: 2. CDR1 and CDR2 from the germline V gene are SGHAT and FQNNGV. CDR3 loop: CASSFAGGTGELFF. CDR3 bases: TGTGCCAGCAGCTTCGCAGGGGGCACCGGGGAGCTGTTTTTT.

The chain has TRBV28 and TRBJ2-2, with TRBD2 matching 11 bases. This CDR3 comprises 16 residues. V dropped 3 bases and J dropped 3; count of bases not matched to a gene: 3. Looked up from germline, CDR1 is MDHEN and CDR2 is SYDVKM. The CDR3, as DNA: TGTGCCAGCAGTTTCCCGGGACTAGCGGACACCGGGGAGCTGTTTTTT. Its protein product is CASSFPGLADTGELFF.

The chain has TRBV2 and TRBJ2-7; D might be TRBD2 (6 bases). CDR1 and CDR2 (germline): SNHLY, FYNNEI. This CDR3 comprises 15 residues. Deletions cut 1 base from V and 0 bases from J, with 10 bases between. The CDR3 nucleotides are TGTGCCAGCAGTGAAGGGCGGGGAAGCTCCTACGAGCAGTACTTC. It yields the protein CASSEGRGSSYEQYF.